This is a list of T cell receptor beta chains from one sample in a study of blood T cells in healthy people across ages. TCRdb reprocessed the 5' RACE reads via MiXCR and lists one record per CDR3 protein. The sample carries about 590,000 distinct CDR3 sequences, approximately 30% recorded once. The sequenced sample consisted of blood. These receptor sequences come from a woman older than 75 in good health. Both conserved end residues are part of each CDR3. D genes are given only for firm matches. A clone size is listed for some rows: how often the clone was seen (once, few, many), or a class if it is expanded.

TRBJ2-5	TRBD1	many	TRBV2	CASKPGQGRETQYF	TGTGCCAGCAAACCGGGACAGGGGAGAGAGACCCAGTACTTC
TRBJ2-7	TRBD2	many	TRBV7-8	CASTRERLAGGEQYF	TGTGCCAGCACCCGAGAGAGACTAGCGGGGGGCGAGCAGTACTTC
TRBJ1-5	-	-	TRBV27	CASSPQGHTNQPQHF	TGTGCCAGCAGTCCTCAGGGACACACCAATCAGCCCCAGCATTTT
TRBJ2-1	TRBD1	-	TRBV6-6	CASGTGRNEQFF	TGCGCCAGCGGGACAGGGAGAAATGAGCAGTTCTTC
TRBJ2-3	-	-	TRBV12-3/TRBV12-4	CAGSLLADTQYF	TGTGCCGGCAGTTTACTAGCAGATACGCAGTATTTT
TRBJ2-5	TRBD2	-	TRBV11-2	CAGSSGLAETQYF	TGTGCCGGCAGCAGCGGACTAGCGGAGACCCAGTACTTC
TRBJ2-7	TRBD2	-	TRBV2	CASSERGSSYEQYF	TGTGCCAGCAGTGAGCGGGGGAGCTCCTACGAGCAGTACTTC
TRBJ2-2	TRBD1	-	TRBV5-5	CASSWGQGAKTGELFF	TGTGCCAGCAGCTGGGGACAGGGGGCTAAGACCGGGGAGCTGTTTTTT
TRBJ2-3	-	many	TRBV3-1	CASSPRMARGGPDTQYF	TGTGCCAGCAGCCCCCGCATGGCCCGGGGTGGCCCAGATACGCAGTATTTT
TRBJ1-5	-	-	TRBV6-6	CASSYPLQGLLNQPQHF	TGTGCCAGCAGTTACCCTTTACAGGGACTACTCAATCAGCCCCAGCATTTT
TRBJ1-2	TRBD1	-	TRBV9	CASSVDVGQGVLYGYTF	TGTGCCAGCAGCGTAGACGTCGGACAGGGGGTTTTATATGGCTACACCTTC
TRBJ2-4	TRBD1	many	TRBV29-1	CSVDEGATADIQYF	TGCAGCGTTGACGAGGGGGCGACTGCAGACATTCAGTACTTC
TRBJ2-1	TRBD2	many	TRBV20-1	CSASGLAGGRDEQFF	TGCAGTGCTTCTGGACTAGCGGGGGGGCGGGATGAGCAGTTCTTC
TRBJ2-7	-	few	TRBV28	CASSLVRGPYKQYF	TGTGCCAGCAGTTTGGTCAGGGGCCCCTACAAGCAGTACTTC
TRBJ1-5	-	many	TRBV20-1	CSVGGPGSNQPQHF	TGCAGTGTTGGGGGTCCGGGGAGCAATCAGCCCCAGCATTTT
TRBJ2-1	TRBD2	-	TRBV6-6	CASSPKRGGSYNEKFF	TGTGCTAGCAGTCCCAAGCGGGGGGGCTCCTACAATGAGAAGTTCTTC
TRBJ1-1	-	-	TRBV6-1	CASSELDKNTEAFF	TGTGCCAGCAGTGAACTGGACAAGAACACTGAAGCTTTCTTT
TRBJ2-7	-	-	TRBV4-2	CASSPALGAGSTYEQYF	TGTGCCAGCAGCCCCGCCCTGGGGGCAGGATCGACCTACGAGCAGTACTTC
TRBJ1-5	-	many	TRBV6-1	CASLQVSNQPQHF	TGTGCCAGCCTCCAAGTCAGTAATCAGCCCCAGCATTTT
TRBJ1-1	-	few	TRBV14	CASSQEGKSSSAFF	TGTGCCAGCAGCCAAGAAGGGAAAAGTTCGAGCGCTTTCTTT
TRBJ2-7	-	many	TRBV18	CASSPQTDYEQYF	TGTGCCAGCTCCCCTCAGACGGATTACGAGCAGTACTTC
TRBJ1-2	-	many	TRBV9	CASSSTPGALYGYTF	TGTGCCAGCAGCTCTACCCCCGGGGCTCTCTATGGCTACACCTTC
TRBJ1-1	TRBD1	many	TRBV15	CATSTHTGEATEAFF	TGTGCCACCAGCACCCATACAGGGGAGGCCACTGAAGCTTTCTTT
TRBJ2-1	TRBD2	few	TRBV12-3/TRBV12-4	CASSLRTASGGTGEQFF	TGTGCCAGCAGTCTAAGGACCGCTAGCGGGGGGACTGGTGAGCAGTTCTTC
TRBJ2-7	-	-	TRBV6-1	CASTGVYPPYEQYF	TGTGCCAGCACGGGGGTTTACCCCCCCTACGAGCAGTACTTC
TRBJ2-4	-	-	TRBV20-1	CSASRDSIEQYF	TGCAGTGCTAGTAGGGATAGCATAGAGCAGTACTTC
TRBJ2-2	-	-	TRBV11-3	CASSLDPTTGELFF	TGTGCCAGCAGCTTAGACCCCACGACCGGGGAGCTGTTTTTT
TRBJ1-6	-	many	TRBV20-1	CSASPSMGANSPLHF	TGCAGTGCTTCCCCATCGATGGGGGCTAATTCACCCCTCCACTTT
TRBJ1-3	-	-	TRBV4-2	CASSQGLDSSYSSGNTIYF	TGTGCCAGCAGCCAAGGTCTGGACAGTTCATATAGTTCTGGAAACACCATATATTTT
TRBJ2-1	TRBD1	many	TRBV5-1	CASSRDRGGYNEQFF	TGCGCCAGCAGCCGGGACAGGGGAGGCTACAATGAGCAGTTCTTC
TRBJ2-3	TRBD2	many	TRBV27	CASRNLGGGARVTDTQYF	TGTGCCAGCAGGAACCTCGGCGGGGGGGCAAGAGTTACAGATACGCAGTATTTT
TRBJ2-1	-	-	TRBV20-1	CSAPPGHTSYNEQFF	TGCAGTGCTCCTCCGGGACATACCTCCTACAATGAGCAGTTCTTC
TRBJ1-5	TRBD1	few	TRBV18	CASSPRSRQGRVNQPQHF	TGTGCCAGCTCACCACGGTCGAGACAGGGACGAGTCAATCAGCCCCAGCATTTT
TRBJ2-1	-	few	TRBV30	CAWSDGGGTYNEQFF	TGTGCCTGGAGTGACGGCGGCGGAACCTACAATGAGCAGTTCTTC
TRBJ2-3	-	few	TRBV19	CASSIWERTDTQYF	TGTGCCAGTAGTATATGGGAGCGGACAGATACGCAGTATTTT
TRBJ2-7	-	-	TRBV27	CASRPLAYNEQYF	TGTGCCAGCAGGCCTCTAGCCTACAATGAGCAGTACTTC
TRBJ2-7	-	few	TRBV10-3	CAISEPMMGGTEHYF	TGTGCCATCAGTGAGCCGATGATGGGCGGCACCGAGCATTACTTC
TRBJ1-4	-	few	TRBV15	CATSREWGVIEEKLFF	TGTGCCACCAGCAGAGAGTGGGGGGTGATAGAGGAAAAACTGTTTTTT
TRBJ1-4	-	many	TRBV4-3	CASSQNRRSEKLFF	TGCGCCAGCAGCCAAAATCGGAGGAGCGAAAAACTGTTTTTT